The T cell receptor beta chain described here comes from a study of T cell responses to AZD1222 COVID-19 vaccine. The CDR3 has 13 amino acids. Looked up from germline, CDR1 is SGHAT and CDR2 is FQDESV (reference sequence). Trimming took 5 bases from V and 3 from J, leaving 11 bases between them. Data came from immunoSEQ multiplex PCR; TCRdb stores just in-frame clones and leaves some out. This sample has some 140,000 clones, with about 90% found just once. The chain carries TRBV11-1 and TRBJ2-7; D gene ambiguous. The sequence was obtained from an adult in good health. The sample here was peripheral blood, taken on day 0 of MenACWY control vaccination. As DNA, the CDR3 is TGTGCCAGCAGCCTTCGCACGGTCTACGAGCAGTACTTC. Protein sequence: CASSLRTVYEQYF.